This T cell receptor (beta chain) was identified in a study of T cells in Graves' hyperthyroidism and ophthalmopathy. Across the whole study: Peripheral blood samples were taken at initial diagnosis, prior to any treatment.

Amplified regions were TCR beta CDR3 sequences from RNA transcripts. In the first-round RT-PCR of the TCR CDR3, the HTBI primer set was used. Each CDR3 protein gets one entry after TCRdb re-called the multiplex PCR reads with MiXCR. The sample gives 300,000 to 450,000 distinct CDR3 sequences, roughly 14% of which show up once; under 25% is in the top ten. Patients between 18 and 65 years old had hyperthyroidism, newly diagnosed and lasting under 2 months. Every diagnosis used clinical symptoms, serum thyroxine and TRAb, thyroid ultrasound and orbital computed tomography. This clonotype came up many times. Sample: blood. The TCR was taken from a man aged 30 to 45 with Graves' hyperthyroidism that later progressed to Graves' ophthalmopathy.

The CDR3 DNA follows: TGCGCCAGCAGCTTGGCGGGCAGGAACTACTATGGCTACACCTTC. Translating it yields CASSLAGRNYYGYTF. The gene calls are TRBV5-1 and TRBJ1-2, with D hard to call. This CDR3 region has 15 residues. Germline V CDR1 and CDR2: SGHRS, YFSETQ. Trimming removed 0 bases at V and 3 bases at J, with 12 bases between.